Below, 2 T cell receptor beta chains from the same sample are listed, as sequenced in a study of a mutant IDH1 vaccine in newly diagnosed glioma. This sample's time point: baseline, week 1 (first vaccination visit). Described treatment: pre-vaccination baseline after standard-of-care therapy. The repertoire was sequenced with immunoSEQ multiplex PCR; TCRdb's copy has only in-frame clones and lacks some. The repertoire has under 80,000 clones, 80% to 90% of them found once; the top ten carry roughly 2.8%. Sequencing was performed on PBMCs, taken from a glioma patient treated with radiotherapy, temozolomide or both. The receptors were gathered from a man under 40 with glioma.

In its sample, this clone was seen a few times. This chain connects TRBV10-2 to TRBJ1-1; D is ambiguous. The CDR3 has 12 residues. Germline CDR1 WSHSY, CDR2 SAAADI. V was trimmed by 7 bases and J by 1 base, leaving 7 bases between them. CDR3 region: CASKRPNTEAFF. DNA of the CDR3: TGCGCCAGCAAAAGACCGAACACTGAAGCTTTCTTT.

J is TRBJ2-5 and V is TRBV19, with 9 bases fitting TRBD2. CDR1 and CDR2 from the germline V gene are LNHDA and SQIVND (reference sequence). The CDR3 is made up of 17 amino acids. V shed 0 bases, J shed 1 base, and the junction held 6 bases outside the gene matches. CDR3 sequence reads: CASSIDSTSGPQETQYF. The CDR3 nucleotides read TGTGCCAGTAGTATAGATTCGACTAGCGGACCCCAAGAGACCCAGTACTTC. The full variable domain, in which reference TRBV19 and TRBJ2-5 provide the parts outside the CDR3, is DGGITQSPKYLFRKEGQNVTLSCEQNLNHDAMYWYRQDPGQGLRLIYYSQIVNDFQKGDIAEGYSVSREKKESFPLTVTSAQKNPTAFYLCASSIDSTSGPQETQYFGPGTRLLVL.